These 28 T cell receptor beta chains came from one sample sequenced in a study of cytotoxic CD8 clonotypes in ibrutinib-treated CLL. TCRdb keeps only in-frame clones here, not all; method: immunoSEQ multiplex PCR. The sample records 160,000 or so clones, approximately 80% being singletons. The starting material was PBMCs, obtained after 24 months of ibrutinib treatment. The receptors originated from a human donor with chronic lymphocytic leukemia.

The sample holds many counts of this clone. The chain links TRBV30 to TRBJ1-6, with 10 bases lining up with TRBD1. Germline assignment: CDR1 GTSNPN and CDR2 SVGIG (reference sequence). This CDR3 region has 13 residues. The V segment lost 7 bases and the J segment 9 bases; nucleotides outside the gene matches: 6. The CDR3 spells CASPDRGGSPLHF. The CDR3 DNA follows: TGTGCCTCACCGGACAGGGGGGGTTCACCCCTCCACTTT.

Only one count was recorded for this clone. The chain joins TRBV29-1 to TRBJ2-1; TRBD1 matches at 7 bases. CDR3 length: 16 residues. Trimming took 5 bases from V and 0 from J; bases not matched to a gene: 10. CDR1 is SQVTM, CDR2 ANQGSEA, per germline. For the CDR3, the DNA is TGCAGCGTTACCGAACAGGGGATATCCTCCTACAATGAGCAGTTCTTC. This sequence encodes CSVTEQGISSYNEQFF.

The V call is TRBV28, the J call TRBJ2-4, with D maybe TRBD2 (5 bases). Germline lookup yields CDR1 MDHEN and CDR2 SYDVKM. The CDR3 is 13 amino acids. V dropped 3 bases and J dropped 6 bases, with 9 bases sitting between them. CDR3 region: CASSLRAGNIQYF. The DNA for the CDR3 is TGTGCCAGCAGTTTGAGGGCTGGAAACATTCAGTACTTC.

The chain carries TRBV5-8 and TRBJ2-7, with D possibly matching TRBD1 (6 bases). The CDR3 covers 13 residues. The germline gives CDR1 SGHTS, CDR2 YDEGEE. V was shortened by 3 bases and J by 0 bases, with 7 bases between the two germline ends. In DNA form, the CDR3 reads TGTGCCAGCAGCTGGGACAACTCCTACGAGCAGTACTTC. Amino acid sequence: CASSWDNSYEQYF.

The chain combines TRBV5-6 with TRBJ2-7; no reliable D call. This CDR3 is 15 amino acids long. The ends were cut back, 7 bases at V and 2 bases at J, with 19 bases in the middle. From germline, CDR1 is SGHDT and CDR2 YYEEEE. The CDR3 loop reads CASSRPGAVPYEQYF. The CDR3 nucleotides read TGTGCCAGCTCCCGGCCAGGAGCCGTCCCCTACGAGCAGTACTTC.

The chain uses TRBV4-1 and TRBJ2-3; D tentatively reads TRBD1 or TRBD2 (5 bases each). The V gene lost 3 bases and the J gene lost 0 bases, with 13 bases spanning the gap. CDR1 MGHRA and CDR2 YSYEKL come from the germline V gene. This CDR3 spans 16 amino acids. The CDR3 nucleotides read TGCGCCAGCAGCCAGGGACGTTATGCTAGCACAGATACGCAGTATTTT. Residues: CASSQGRYASTDTQYF.

This clone occurred a few times. The chain carries TRBV5-4 and TRBJ1-2; D is unclear. In germline, CDR1 is SGHNT, CDR2 YYREEE (reference sequence). The CDR3 covers 13 residues. Trimming pared 0 bases from V and 6 bases from J, leaving 9 bases between. The CDR3 nucleotides read TGTGCCAGCAGCTTGGGCCAGAGGCATGGCTACACCTTC. It translates to CASSLGQRHGYTF.

This clone was observed a few times. The V call is TRBV19, the J call TRBJ1-6; D possibly corresponds to TRBD1 (6 bases). This CDR3 contains 14 residues. V was trimmed by 6 bases and J by 14 bases, leaving 20 bases between them. The germline gives CDR1 LNHDA, CDR2 SQIVND (reference sequence). CDR3 in amino acids: CASRRLGGGPTLHF. The CDR3 bases are TGTGCCAGTAGGAGATTGGGGGGCGGCCCAACCCTCCACTTT.

This chain links TRBV7-8 with TRBJ1-1; 10 bases fit TRBD1. CDR1 SGHVS and CDR2 FQNEAQ come from the germline V gene. The CDR3 length is 15 residues. V lost 3 bases and J lost 10; bases outside the gene matches: 11. The CDR3 region has the DNA TGTGCCAGCAGCTTTTCACCGGGACAGGGGACAGCAGCTTTCTTT. Protein sequence: CASSFSPGQGTAAFF.

The count of this clone is one. The chain links TRBV6-1 to TRBJ2-1; TRBD2 matches 12 bases. V was clipped by 5 bases and J by 5 bases; unmatched bases: 4. Per germline, CDR1 MNHNS and CDR2 SASEGT. The CDR3 consists of 15 residues. DNA for the CDR3: TGTGCCAGCAGTTCGACTAGCGGGGGAAACAATGAGCAGTTCTTC. Its protein product is CASSSTSGGNNEQFF.

This clone was seen only a few times. The genes are TRBV5-1 and TRBJ2-3; D possibly corresponds to TRBD2 (6 bases). V dropped 4 bases and J dropped 0 bases, with 12 bases sitting between them. Germline values: CDR1 SGHRS, CDR2 YFSETQ. The CDR3 consists of 15 residues. CDR3 coding DNA: TGCGCCAGCAGCGTACTAGCACGTAGCACAGATACGCAGTATTTT. Translation: CASSVLARSTDTQYF.

The chain employs TRBV6-1 and TRBJ2-1, with unresolved D. The germline V gene encodes CDR1 MNHNS and CDR2 SASEGT. Trimming shortened V by 0 bases and J by 7 bases, and 19 bases separated the two germline ends. The CDR3 has 17 amino acids. The CDR3 spells CASSEALKAAGGNEQFF. CDR3 in DNA: TGTGCCAGCAGTGAAGCGTTAAAGGCGGCAGGTGGAAATGAGCAGTTCTTC.

The gene calls are TRBV10-3 and TRBJ1-4, with a tentative D call TRBD1 (5 bases). V lost 3 bases, J lost 0 bases, and 8 bases lay in between. The CDR3 loop spans 15 amino acids. The germline CDR1 and CDR2 sequences are ENHRY and SYGVKD. CDR3 sequence reads: CAISETGTTNEKLFF. The CDR3 nucleotides read TGTGCCATCAGTGAAACAGGAACAACTAATGAAAAACTGTTTTTT.

V usage is TRBV28 and J usage is TRBJ1-5; 7 nucleotides align to TRBD1. The germline V gene encodes CDR1 MDHEN and CDR2 SYDVKM. The CDR3 sequence is 15 residues long. After removal of 6 bases from V and 4 bases from J, the junction contained 9 bases not matched to a gene. The CDR3 DNA sequence: TGTGCCAGCAGGGGAGGTCGGGACAGAAATCAGCCCCAGCATTTT. Residues: CASRGGRDRNQPQHF.

The chain couples TRBV13 to TRBJ2-1; 9 bases line up with TRBD1. J lost 0 bases, V lost 5 bases, and 2 bases had no gene match. This CDR3 has 15 amino acids. Germline V gene data show CDR1 as PRHDT and CDR2 as FYEKMQ (reference sequence). The CDR3 loop is CASSRTGVSYNEQFF. The CDR3, as DNA: TGTGCCAGCAGCAGGACAGGGGTCTCCTACAATGAGCAGTTCTTC.

The chain joins TRBV7-2 to TRBJ2-5; the D is unclear. Deletions cut 4 bases from V and 0 bases from J, with 3 bases between. Germline CDR1 SGHTA, CDR2 FQGNSA. The length of the CDR3 is 12 residues. Written as DNA, the CDR3 is TGTGCCAGCAGCTGGTACCAAGAGACCCAGTACTTC. It encodes CASSWYQETQYF.

The rearrangement uses TRBV6-5 and TRBJ2-7; D unclear. CDR1 is MNHEY, CDR2 SVGAGI, per germline. This CDR3 contains 12 residues. V lost 2 bases and J 6 bases, leaving 8 bases between the germline ends. CDR3 coding DNA: TGTGCCAGCAGTTACCAAGGGTTCGAGCAGTACTTC. This translates into CASSYQGFEQYF.

This chain links TRBV30 with TRBJ2-1; D is unclear. CDR1 is GTSNPN and CDR2 is SVGIG in the germline V gene (reference sequence). The V end lost 2 bases, the J end lost 7 bases, and 15 bases lay between the germline ends. There are 14 residues in the CDR3. For the CDR3, the DNA is TGTGCCTGGAGTATTCAAGTCCCATATAATGAGCAGTTCTTC. Translation gives CAWSIQVPYNEQFF.

The chain uses TRBV28 and TRBJ1-4; tentatively, D is TRBD1 (5 bases). The V and J ends lost 9 bases and 0 bases respectively, with 14 bases between them. The CDR3 is 15 residues long. Germline CDR1 and CDR2: MDHEN and SYDVKM. DNA of the CDR3: TGTGCCAGTCGTCAGGGCGGGACAACTAATGAAAAACTGTTTTTT. The encoded protein is CASRQGGTTNEKLFF.

V gene TRBV29-1 combines with J gene TRBJ2-7, with 7 bases matching TRBD1. This CDR3 has 16 residues. The germline CDR1 and CDR2 sequences are SQVTM and ANQGSEA. V lost 1 base to trimming and J lost 9 bases; unmatched junction nucleotides: 18. CDR3 coding DNA: TGCAGCGTTGAAGCCCCTGGGAAACAGGGGCTCTTGGTGCAGTACTTC. Protein sequence: CSVEAPGKQGLLVQYF.

This clone was counted once. This chain joins TRBV5-1 and TRBJ1-2, with a tentative D call TRBD1 (5 bases). V was trimmed by 4 bases and J by 2 bases, leaving 9 bases between them. This CDR3 is 13 amino acids long. Looked up from germline, CDR1 is SGHRS and CDR2 is YFSETQ. CDR3 nucleotides: TGCGCCAGCAGCCCCGGGGACAACTATGGCTACACCTTC. Encoded protein: CASSPGDNYGYTF.

The CDR3 nucleotides read TGTGCCAGCAGCTTAGATCCGGGGGGGCCCTACAATGAGCAGTTCTTC. Its translation: CASSLDPGGPYNEQFF. The chain couples TRBV11-2 to TRBJ2-1, with 8 bases fitting TRBD2. The CDR3 length is 16 residues. Germline lookup yields CDR1 SGHAT and CDR2 FQNNGV. V dropped 0 bases and J dropped 2; count of bases not matched to a gene: 3. The entire variable domain, with the rest obtained from reference TRBV11-2 and TRBJ2-1, is as follows: EAGVAQSPRYKIIEKRQSVAFWCNPISGHATLYWYQQILGQGPKLLIQFQNNGVVDDSQLPKDRFSAERLKGVDSTLKIQPAKLEDSAVYLCASSLDPGGPYNEQFFGPGTRLTVL.

This chain uses TRBV18 with TRBJ2-1, with 9 bases aligning to TRBD1. V shed 8 bases and J 4 bases; nucleotides not matched to a gene: 3. The CDR3 loop spans 13 amino acids. CDR1 is KGHSH and CDR2 is LQKENI in the germline V gene. CDR3 amino acids: CASRGQGYNEQFF. The CDR3 region has the DNA TGTGCCAGCCGCGGACAGGGGTACAATGAGCAGTTCTTC.

The chain carries TRBV19 and TRBJ1-2, with a tentative D call TRBD1 (5 bases). The CDR3 covers 12 residues. Trimming took off 7 bases at V and 8 bases at J, with 14 bases between the two ends. Germline loops: CDR1 LNHDA, CDR2 SQIVND (reference sequence). The CDR3 sequence is CASKGTPGGYTF. DNA for the CDR3: TGTGCCAGTAAGGGGACGCCGGGAGGCTACACCTTC.

The chain combines TRBV7-3 with TRBJ1-1, with TRBD1 matching over 7 bases. Germline V gene lookup returns CDR1 SGHTA and CDR2 FQGTGA. The CDR3 has 15 residues. V shed 5 bases, J shed 0 bases, and the junction held 6 bases outside the gene matches. The CDR3 spells CASSPSGTVNTEAFF. For the CDR3, the DNA is TGTGCCAGCAGCCCGTCCGGGACAGTGAACACTGAAGCTTTCTTT.

The V call is TRBV19, the J call TRBJ1-2, with D perhaps matching TRBD1 (6 bases). V lost 2 bases, J lost 0 bases, and 10 bases lay in between. There are 15 residues in the CDR3. Germline CDR1 is LNHDA and CDR2 is SQIVND (reference sequence). The CDR3 region has the DNA TGTGCCAGTAGTATAATTCAGGGGTCTAACTATGGCTACACCTTC. It yields the protein CASSIIQGSNYGYTF.

V gene TRBV19 combines with J gene TRBJ2-5, with 9 bases matching TRBD1. The V gene's germline CDR1 is LNHDA and CDR2 SQIVND (reference sequence). This CDR3 has 16 residues. J lost 6 bases, V lost 5 bases, and 13 bases had no gene match. The CDR3 sequence: CASSVFGTGFEKTQYF. The CDR3 DNA sequence: TGTGCCAGTAGTGTATTCGGGACAGGGTTCGAAAAGACCCAGTACTTC.

Details on this clone: The germline gene is not matched at one end of the junction; a read error may be the cause. The J gene is TRBJ2-1, the V gene TRBV19; D is tentatively TRBD1 or TRBD2 (5 bases each). CDR1 and CDR2 from the germline V gene are LNHDA and SQIVND (reference sequence). The CDR3 runs to 16 residues. As DNA, the CDR3 is TGTGCCAGTACTATAGGGGTGGGACGGAGGTACAATGAGCAGTTCTTC. Encoded protein: CASTIGVGRRYNEQFF.